This T cell receptor beta chain derives from a study of Graves' ophthalmopathy and Graves' hyperthyroidism (dated by TCRdb to the late 2010s). Regarding the research as a whole: Peripheral blood was collected before any treatment was given, at the time of initial diagnosis. The study used TCR beta repertoire signatures to distinguish Graves' ophthalmopathy from Graves' hyperthyroidism and to predict progression to ophthalmopathy. In total, under 150 blood samples were TCR-sequenced: roughly 45 ophthalmopathy, some 72 hyperthyroidism and some 17 hyperthyroidism-to-ophthalmopathy patients. A discovery set of 100 or so patients (43 ophthalmopathy, about 58 stable hyperthyroidism) was enrolled to explore V-J signatures distinguishing ophthalmopathy from hyperthyroidism. For independent validation, a separate cohort was made up of around 19 hyperthyroidism patients plus 17 patients who later progressed from hyperthyroidism to ophthalmopathy. In over 5 hyperthyroidism patients, the T-cell repertoire of thyroid tissue was compared with the T-cell repertoire of blood. Following sampling, methimazole starting at 30 mg daily was administered to hyperthyroidism patients, and high-dose intravenous methylprednisolone was administered to ophthalmopathy patients. The roughly 94 discovery patients were randomly divided into training and test sets at a 7:3 ratio. Results the study describes overall, beyond this receptor: Most of the expanded thyroid clonotypes with a frequency above 0.001 were also detected in blood, and it was suggested that the thyroid immune response may be reflected by blood repertoires. In validation, the model predicted ophthalmopathy progression with roughly 68% sensitivity and 72.22% specificity; roughly eleven predicted patients were CT-confirmed with GO in a median of approximately 6.5 months. Sample size was not statistically predetermined, and group allocation was not concealed from the investigators. In cross-validation, the 13-signature model distinguished ophthalmopathy from stable hyperthyroidism with 85% to 90% sensitivity and about 81% specificity, and in the test set the corresponding values were 80% and 75%.

This clonotype was counted at least ten times. Its recognized antigen is unknown. The sample holds no much larger clone one base away, and base qualities are not on file. For repertoire sequencing, the TCR beta CDR3 regions were amplified from RNA transcripts. The first round of RT-PCR was done with HTBI primers and the Qiagen OneStep RT-PCR kit, and was followed by a second round of multiplex PCR, then size selection and purification. Libraries were sequenced on an Illumina HiSeq2000 using paired-end 100 bp reads. On the authors' methods: Reads were processed with SOAPnuke, discarding reads with adapters, uncalled bases, mean Phred below 15, or no exact constant-primer or identifier match. High-quality paired reads were merged with COPE v1.2.5. Clonotypes were defined as unique nucleotide sequences and were aligned to IMGT TRB V, D and J references using MiTCR v1.1. The analysis was limited to V-J combinations with a frequency above 0.0001, which together covered approximately 99% of repertoires. For each V-J combination, a TCR clonal expansion and chaos score was defined as the ratio of F50 clonal expansion to chaos observed in the TCRdist matrix. Features were reduced by Welch's t-statistics and random forest to approximately 13 V-J combinations, which fed a naive Bayes classifier. The Morisita-Horn index was used to measure how similar the thyroid and blood repertoires were. The public reads were reanalyzed by TCRdb: fastp trimming at Q25, MiXCR alignment, in-frame beta chains only. Merged by CDR3 protein, the rows form single entries marked with the most common genes and DNA. TCRdb, rather than the study authors, made the V and J calls. The sample table lists hundreds of thousands of distinct CDR3 sequences, 20% to 25% of them with a count of one. The ten largest account for around 7% of the sample.

A patient counted as having stable hyperthyroidism if there was no progression to ophthalmopathy within 18 months of follow-up. Patients with hyperthyroidism were aged 18 to 65 years, had been newly diagnosed, and had a disease duration of less than 2 months. Patients with other autoimmune diseases, uncontrolled infections, pregnancy or lactation were excluded from the study. Diagnosis was based on clinical symptoms, serum thyroxine, TRAb, thyroid ultrasound and orbital computed tomography. Ficoll-Paque density gradient centrifugation was used to isolate PBMCs from around 9.1 ml of fresh peripheral blood. Total RNA was extracted using Trizol reagent, and RNA quality was checked on an Agilent 2100 Bioanalyzer. The sample comprised peripheral blood. This receptor was obtained from a woman younger than 30 with stable Graves' hyperthyroidism. Some clones in this sample may be carry-over from other donors' samples. Donor details come from another sample of the same person, matched by shared clones.

In nucleotides, the sequence is TGCAGCGTTGATGTGGGGCTCATGAACACTGAAGCTTTCTTT. Its protein product is CSVDVGLMNTEAFF. This chain is built from TRBV29-1 and TRBJ1-1; possibly the D gene is TRBD1, per 5 matching bases. V is reduced by 3 bases and J by 0 bases, leaving a spacing of 11 bases between them. Its CDR3 holds 14 amino acids, cysteine through phenylalanine. Solely the CDR3 DNA is kept, with 42 bases framed from the first base. The CDR1 and CDR2 encoded by the germline V gene are SQVTM and ANQGSEA.